The following is a T cell receptor (beta chain) sequence with its context. V gave up 5 bases and J gave up 8 bases, with 7 bases separating them. This CDR3 has 10 residues. Germline V gene lookup returns CDR1 SQVTM and CDR2 ANQGSEA. These data belong to a study of blood T cell repertoires in COVID-19. Study as a whole: Acute-phase and convalescent COVID-19 samples originated in the United States, Italy and Spain. From T cells, B-cell-depleted T cells, or PBMCs came the material, which was cDNA or gDNA.

Authors' processing steps: Amplification with reference gene primers provided the estimates of nucleated cell counts. This table comes from immunoSEQ multiplex PCR, and its TCRdb copy is limited to in-frame clones, with some not included. The DNA gave D and trimming, while V, J and clone size come from that table. The table lists approximately 190,000 clones, 80% to 90% of them singletons. This TCR derives from a man aged 65 to 85 with active or convalescent COVID-19. Sequenced: peripheral blood. V is TRBV29-1 and J is TRBJ2-4; D is unresolved. The CDR3 nucleotides read TGCAGCGTTTTCGGAGACATTCAGTACTTC. Translated, it gives CSVFGDIQYF. Looking up the rest from reference TRBV29-1 and TRBJ2-4 gives the full variable domain: SAVISQKPSRDICQRGTSLTIQCQVDSQVTMMFWYRQQPGQSLTLIATANQGSEATYESGFVIDKFPISRPNLTFSTLTVSNMSPEDSSIYLCSVFGDIQYFGAGTRLSVL.